One sample yielded the 9 T cell receptor beta chains listed below, sequenced in a study of cytomegalovirus exposure and HLA in healthy donors. It was with 60 Vbeta and 13 Jbeta primers that the PCR ran. Sequenced by immunoSEQ multiplex PCR; TCRdb stores in-frame clones only, minus some. This table has approximately 140,000 clones, around 90% appearing once. The sequenced sample was PBMCs. All receptors come from a woman aged 40 to 49 in good health and CMV-seronegative.

The chain employs TRBV4-2 and TRBJ2-5; possible D gene TRBD1, 5 bases. Germline values: CDR1 LGHNA, CDR2 YNFKEQ. The germline V and J ends were trimmed by 0 bases and 0 bases, with 8 bases remaining between them. The CDR3 runs 15 residues. DNA for the CDR3: TGTGCCAGCAGCCAAGATTACAGGTACCAAGAGACCCAGTACTTC. As protein: CASSQDYRYQETQYF.

The rearrangement uses TRBV11-2 and TRBJ1-2; maybe TRBD1 (5 bases). Trimming removed 7 bases at V and 6 bases at J, with 12 bases between. The germline gives CDR1 SGHAT, CDR2 FQNNGV. The CDR3 consists of 12 residues. The DNA of the CDR3 is TGTGCCAGCACCAATCGGGGGAATGGCTACACCTTC. Translation: CASTNRGNGYTF.

The gene calls are TRBV7-2 and TRBJ2-3; TRBD1 agrees at 8 bases. Per the germline V gene, CDR1 is SGHTA and CDR2 is FQGNSA. The CDR3 loop spans 14 amino acids. J was trimmed by 5 bases and V by 1 base; bases with no gene match: 2. In DNA form, the CDR3 reads TGTGCCAGCAGCTTAGGACAGGGGAAAGATACGCAGTATTTT. This translates into CASSLGQGKDTQYF.

The gene calls are TRBV19 and TRBJ2-3; maybe TRBD2 (6 bases). The V and J ends lost 7 bases and 6 bases respectively, with 17 bases between them. The CDR3 sequence is 14 residues long. In germline, CDR1 is LNHDA, CDR2 SQIVND (reference sequence). The CDR3 region is CASNWGEELDTQYF. DNA for the CDR3: TGTGCCAGTAATTGGGGGGAAGAGCTTGATACGCAGTATTTT.

The rearrangement links TRBV7-9 to TRBJ2-5; the match to TRBD2 covers 9 bases. Looked up from germline, CDR1 is SEHNR and CDR2 is FQNEAQ (reference sequence). V trimming: 0 bases; J trimming: 0 bases; junction bases outside the gene matches: 5. The CDR3 length is 17 residues. CDR3 loop: CASSLATVAGDQETQYF. In DNA form, the CDR3 reads TGTGCCAGCAGCTTAGCGACCGTAGCGGGAGACCAAGAGACCCAGTACTTC.

This chain connects TRBV5-1 to TRBJ2-3, with D maybe TRBD2 (5 bases). CDR1 and CDR2 (germline): SGHRS, YFSETQ. The CDR3 has 16 residues. V shed 2 bases and J shed 0 bases, with 13 bases lying between them. The CDR3 bases are TGCGCCAGCAGCTTCGGACTCCCGGCCAGCACAGATACGCAGTATTTT. Residues: CASSFGLPASTDTQYF.

This clone was counted a single time. The V call is TRBV30, the J call TRBJ1-3, with TRBD1 matching 7 bases. Trimming at V came to 4 bases and at J to 4 bases, leaving 4 bases not matched to a gene. Germline loops: CDR1 GTSNPN, CDR2 SVGIG (reference sequence). The CDR3 spans 13 residues. The DNA for the CDR3 is TGTGCCTGGACCGGGACAGAAGGAAACACCATATATTTT. It codes for CAWTGTEGNTIYF. The full variable domain, with the rest looked up from reference TRBV30 and TRBJ1-3, is SQTIHQWPATLVQPVGSPLSLECTVEGTSNPNLYWYRQAAGRGLQLLFYSVGIGQISSEVPQNLSASRPQDRQFILSSKKLLLSDSGFYLCAWTGTEGNTIYFGEGSWLTVV.

In DNA form, the CDR3 reads TGTGCCAGCAGCTCGACAGGATCCTACAATGAGCAGTTCTTC. Translation: CASSSTGSYNEQFF. The rearrangement links TRBV28 to TRBJ2-1, with a weak D call TRBD1 (6 bases). The CDR3 totals 14 residues. The V end was cut by 6 bases, the J end by 1 base, with 10 bases between. Germline CDR1 MDHEN, CDR2 SYDVKM.

CDR3 sequence: CASSFVQGDNNEQFF. The CDR3 DNA follows: TGCGCCAGCAGCTTTGTACAGGGGGACAACAATGAGCAGTTCTTC. The rearrangement uses TRBV5-1 and TRBJ2-1, with 8 positions matching TRBD1. Germline values: CDR1 SGHRS, CDR2 YFSETQ. This CDR3 contains 15 residues. Trimming removed 2 bases from V and 5 bases from J; junction bases left unmatched: 6.